Below are 21 T cell receptor beta chains sequenced from a single sample in a study of blood T cell repertoires in COVID-19. TCRdb's copy holds only in-frame clones and misses some; the assay was immunoSEQ multiplex PCR. This table holds around 140,000 clones, approximately 84% found once. The sample taken for sequencing was peripheral blood. These receptors all stem from a woman at least 80 years old with acute or convalescent COVID-19.

The CDR3 is CASSGNDQRTRSYGNTEAFF. CDR3 DNA sequence: TGTGCCAGCAGTGGAAATGACCAGCGGACGCGGTCTTATGGTAACACTGAAGCTTTCTTT. V gene TRBV6-1 combines with J gene TRBJ1-1; D is unclear. Trimming stripped 4 bases from V and 2 bases from J, with 29 bases between. This CDR3 contains 20 residues. Germline CDR1 reads MNHNS; CDR2 reads SASEGT.

This clone was seen a handful of times. The rearrangement joins TRBV18 to TRBJ1-1; no clear D. There are 15 residues in the CDR3. Germline V gene data show CDR1 as KGHSH and CDR2 as LQKENI. Trimming cost V 3 bases and J 3 bases, with 14 bases left between them. CDR3 sequence: CASSPPVRPDTEAFF. As DNA, the CDR3 is TGTGCCAGCTCACCCCCGGTCCGCCCGGACACTGAAGCTTTCTTT.

This clone was seen just once. The V call is TRBV5-1, the J call TRBJ2-3; tentative D call: TRBD1 (6 bases). Germline values: CDR1 SGHRS, CDR2 YFSETQ. The V gene lost 5 bases and the J gene lost 2 bases, with 9 bases spanning the gap. CDR3 length: 13 residues. The CDR3 nucleotides read TGCGCCAGCAGACGGACAGTCACAGATACGCAGTATTTT. Residues: CASRRTVTDTQYF.

The chain links TRBV27 to TRBJ1-4; TRBD1 agrees at 8 bases. V lost 8 bases to trimming and J lost 4 bases; unmatched junction nucleotides: 3. CDR3 length: 13 amino acids. Germline assignment: CDR1 MNHEY and CDR2 SMNVEV (reference sequence). Here the CDR3 DNA reads TGTGCCAGCGGACAGGGAGATAATGAAAAACTGTTTTTT. Protein: CASGQGDNEKLFF.

DNA for the CDR3: TGCGCCAGCAGCTTGGGCGGGACTAGTCTATATGAGCAGTTCTTC. It codes for CASSLGGTSLYEQFF. V is TRBV5-1 and J is TRBJ2-1; 8 bases fit TRBD2. Germline CDR1 reads SGHRS; CDR2 reads YFSETQ. CDR3 length: 15 amino acids. V dropped 0 bases and J dropped 8; count of bases not matched to a gene: 7.

The chain couples TRBV7-2 to TRBJ1-2; TRBD1 aligns across 7 bases. In germline, CDR1 is SGHTA, CDR2 FQGNSA. This CDR3 has 17 amino acids. The trim removed 1 base at V and 3 bases at J, leaving 11 bases unmatched. CDR3 nucleotides: TGTGCCAGCAGCTTAGGGACAGGTTACACGGGGGACTATGGCTACACCTTC. Its protein product is CASSLGTGYTGDYGYTF.

This clone was detected only once. The rearrangement links TRBV5-1 to TRBJ2-1, with D possibly TRBD2 on 6 matching bases. The CDR3 consists of 15 residues. Germline CDR1 SGHRS, CDR2 YFSETQ. V was trimmed by 3 bases and J by 3 bases, leaving 13 bases between them. The DNA for the CDR3 is TGCGCCAGCAGCTCGGGACTGGCGATCTACAATGAGCAGTTCTTC. Amino acids: CASSSGLAIYNEQFF.

This rearrangement joins TRBV3-1 (or the pseudogene TRBV3-2) to TRBJ2-5; TRBD2 is a possible D gene (5 bases). V shed 3 bases and J shed 3 bases, with 11 bases lying between them. The CDR3 has 14 amino acids. CDR1 and CDR2 (germline): LGHDT, YNNKEL (reference sequence). CDR3 region: CASSHPPAEETQYF. CDR3 in DNA: TGTGCCAGCAGCCACCCTCCAGCGGAAGAGACCCAGTACTTC.

The V gene is TRBV6-2 or TRBV6-3, the J gene TRBJ2-3; D perhaps matches TRBD1 (5 bases). V was cut by 5 bases and J by 1 base, with 10 bases left in between. The CDR3 runs 14 residues. CDR1 and CDR2 from the germline V gene are MNHEY and SVGEGT. Here the CDR3 DNA reads TGTGCCAGCAGTGGACATGTCGGCACAGATACGCAGTATTTT. Translated: CASSGHVGTDTQYF.

The chain couples TRBV6-5 to TRBJ1-5; 11 nucleotides match TRBD1. CDR1 is MNHEY and CDR2 is SVGAGI in the germline V gene. Trimming at V came to 7 bases and at J to 8 bases, leaving 7 bases not matched to a gene. CDR3 length: 14 amino acids. CDR3 protein: CASKEGQGVKPQHF. The CDR3 region has the DNA TGTGCCAGCAAAGAGGGACAGGGGGTTAAGCCCCAGCATTTT.

There are a few counts of this clone. The chain has TRBV18 and TRBJ2-1; maybe TRBD1 (6 bases). CDR3 length: 16 amino acids. CDR1 is KGHSH, CDR2 LQKENI, per germline. Trimming stripped 1 base from V and 0 bases from J, with 10 bases between. This CDR3 reads CASSPQGESSYNEQFF. CDR3 in DNA: TGTGCCAGCTCACCACAGGGGGAGAGCTCCTACAATGAGCAGTTCTTC.

The gene calls are TRBV18 and TRBJ2-7, with 7 bases lining up with TRBD1. V lost 2 bases and J lost 7; bases outside the gene matches: 11. Germline lookup yields CDR1 KGHSH and CDR2 LQKENI. CDR3 length equals 15 residues. CDR3 in amino acids: CASSPFGQVLEEQYF. For the CDR3, the DNA is TGTGCCAGCTCACCATTCGGACAGGTCTTGGAAGAGCAGTACTTC.

The rearrangement uses TRBV30 and TRBJ1-4, with D possibly being TRBD1 (6 bases). Between the trimmed V and J ends, which lost 2 bases and 1 base, there was a span of 11 bases. CDR1 is GTSNPN, CDR2 SVGIG, per germline (reference sequence). The CDR3 runs to 15 residues. This CDR3 is CAWSQKQGTNEKLFF. CDR3 in DNA: TGTGCCTGGAGTCAGAAACAGGGAACTAATGAAAAACTGTTTTTT.

The chain couples TRBV3-1 (or the pseudogene TRBV3-2) to TRBJ1-3; D is undetermined. Trimming removed 8 bases at V and 4 bases at J, with 21 bases between. CDR1 LGHDT and CDR2 YNNKEL come from the germline V gene (reference sequence). This CDR3 has 16 amino acids. CDR3 region: CASAEVSRRRGNTIYF. DNA of the CDR3: TGTGCCAGCGCCGAGGTTTCACGGCGACGGGGAAACACCATATATTTT.

The genes are TRBV5-1 and TRBJ2-1; TRBD2 aligns across 10 bases. Germline values: CDR1 SGHRS, CDR2 YFSETQ. This CDR3 has 15 residues. The V and J ends lost 3 bases and 16 bases, in that order; junction bases with no gene match: 16. The chain's CDR3 is CASSSEGASGGLRFF. The CDR3 DNA reads TGCGCCAGCAGCTCGGAGGGAGCTAGCGGGGGCCTCAGATTCTTC.

This chain uses TRBV19 with TRBJ1-1; 8 nucleotides agree with TRBD1. The CDR3 has 16 residues. CDR1 and CDR2 (germline): LNHDA, SQIVND (reference sequence). Trimming cost V 1 base and J 4 bases; bases outside gene matches: 8. The CDR3 region has the DNA TGTGCCAGTAGTATAGCGTATGGACAGGGTGGCACTGAAGCTTTCTTT. It is translated as CASSIAYGQGGTEAFF.

The V and J genes are TRBV6-5 and TRBJ2-7; 7 bases are shared with TRBD1. Germline CDR1 and CDR2: MNHEY and SVGAGI. CDR3 size: 15 residues. The trim removed 0 bases at V and 3 bases at J, leaving 5 bases unmatched. The CDR3: CASSYSNQGDYEQYF. CDR3 bases: TGTGCCAGCAGTTACTCGAACCAGGGGGACTACGAGCAGTACTTC.

This clone turned up a few times. The rearrangement joins TRBV27 to TRBJ2-5, with 7 bases matching TRBD2. V lost 2 bases and J lost 4; bases outside the gene matches: 4. Germline values: CDR1 MNHEY, CDR2 SMNVEV (reference sequence). This CDR3 has 14 amino acids. DNA of the CDR3: TGTGCCAGCAGTTTAAGCGGGATAGGAGAGACCCAGTACTTC. Translation: CASSLSGIGETQYF.

A remark on this clone: Germline and junction disagree at one end, which may indicate a read error. V usage is TRBV7-7 and J usage is TRBJ2-1, with D possibly TRBD1 on 5 matching bases. The CDR3 runs to 16 residues. CDR1 is SSHAT, CDR2 FNYEAQ, per germline (reference sequence). Here the CDR3 reads CASSSTTGANYNEQFF. CDR3 nucleotide sequence: TGTGCTAGCAGCTCCACCACAGGAGCGAATTACAATGAGCAGTTCTTC.

This clone came up a few times. V usage is TRBV11-2 and J usage is TRBJ2-7, with D maybe TRBD2 (6 bases). The length of the CDR3 is 15 residues. CDR1 is SGHAT and CDR2 is FQNNGV in the germline V gene. V was clipped by 2 bases and J by 2 bases, with 13 bases between them. The DNA of the CDR3 is TGTGCCAGCAGCTTAAACGTCGGCGGGGCCTACGAGCAGTACTTC. It is translated as CASSLNVGGAYEQYF.

The J gene is TRBJ2-3, the V gene TRBV5-1, with TRBD2 matching 12 bases. Germline loops: CDR1 SGHRS, CDR2 YFSETQ. The length of the CDR3 is 16 residues. V shed 0 bases, J shed 4 bases, and the junction held 3 bases outside the gene matches. The CDR3 nucleotides read TGCGCCAGCAGCTTGGGACTAGCGGGAGAAGCAGATACGCAGTATTTT. Its protein is CASSLGLAGEADTQYF.